The rows below give T cell receptor beta chains drawn from one sample of a study of human T cells and chemical hapten exposure. TCRdb independently ran MiXCR on the RACE reads; one entry per CDR3 protein. The sample shows approximately 77,000 distinct CDR3 sequences, around 15% of them seen only once. The material sequenced was whole blood, taken in connection with sensitization to the hapten diphenylcyclopropenone (DPC). These receptors were collected from a woman aged 45-60 years with alopecia areata. Some clones in this sample may be carry-over from other donors' samples. Each CDR3 is given with its conserved first and last residue. A D gene is named only where the DNA matches it firmly. The size entry is marked missing in some rows and otherwise reads once, few, many or a size class.

J gene: TRBJ1-2; D gene: .; V gene: TRBV18; clone size: .; CDR3 DNA: TGTGCCAGCTCACCTTCTGGACAGAGATATGGCTACACCTTC; CDR3 protein: CASSPSGQRYGYTF
J gene: TRBJ1-1; D gene: .; V gene: TRBV5-5; clone size: .; CDR3 DNA: TGTGCCAGCAGCTTGCTTGCGGCGAACACTGAAGCTTTCTTT; CDR3 protein: CASSLLAANTEAFF
J gene: TRBJ2-1; D gene: .; V gene: TRBV7-6; clone size: few; CDR3 DNA: TGTGCCAGCAGCTTAGCGCAGGCGGCCTCCTACAATGAGCAGTTCTTC; CDR3 protein: CASSLAQAASYNEQFF
J gene: TRBJ2-2; D gene: .; V gene: TRBV12-3/TRBV12-4; clone size: few; CDR3 DNA: TGTGCCAGCAGTTTGGGGGGAACGAACACCGGGGAGCTGTTTTTT; CDR3 protein: CASSLGGTNTGELFF
J gene: TRBJ2-7; D gene: TRBD1; V gene: TRBV12-3/TRBV12-4; clone size: .; CDR3 DNA: TGTGCCAGCAGCCTAAACAGGGGTTACGAGCAGTACTTC; CDR3 protein: CASSLNRGYEQYF
J gene: TRBJ1-5; D gene: TRBD1; V gene: TRBV6-5; clone size: .; CDR3 DNA: TGTGCCAGCAGACCCGGGACAGGGAGGAATCAGCCCCAGCATTTT; CDR3 protein: CASRPGTGRNQPQHF
J gene: TRBJ1-3; D gene: TRBD1; V gene: TRBV20-1; clone size: many; CDR3 DNA: TGCAGTGCTAGATCCGACAGGGTATCAGGAAACACCATATATTTT; CDR3 protein: CSARSDRVSGNTIYF
J gene: TRBJ1-2; D gene: .; V gene: TRBV29-1; clone size: many; CDR3 DNA: TGCATTTCGCAGGGACAAGGAGGCTACACCTTC; CDR3 protein: CISQGQGGYTF
J gene: TRBJ1-5; D gene: .; V gene: TRBV15; clone size: few; CDR3 DNA: TGTGCCACCAGCAGAGATGCTCGGTCGGCCCAGCATTTT; CDR3 protein: CATSRDARSAQHF
J gene: TRBJ2-1; D gene: TRBD1; V gene: TRBV7-8; clone size: .; CDR3 DNA: TGTGCCAGCAGCTTAATTGAGGGGGCGAACAATGAGCAGTTCTTC; CDR3 protein: CASSLIEGANNEQFF
J gene: TRBJ2-1; D gene: TRBD2; V gene: TRBV20-1; clone size: many; CDR3 DNA: TGCAGTGGGACTAGCGGGAGGGCGGTTTTTAATGAGCAGTTCTTC; CDR3 protein: CSGTSGRAVFNEQFF
J gene: TRBJ2-1; D gene: TRBD2; V gene: TRBV5-1; clone size: few; CDR3 DNA: TGCGTCAGCAGCTTGAGCGGGAGGGGAAATGAGCAGTTCTTC; CDR3 protein: CVSSLSGRGNEQFF
J gene: TRBJ2-2; D gene: .; V gene: TRBV19; clone size: .; CDR3 DNA: TGTGCCAGTAGTGGCGGGAACACCGGGGAGCTGTTTTTT; CDR3 protein: CASSGGNTGELFF
J gene: TRBJ1-4; D gene: .; V gene: TRBV11-2; clone size: few; CDR3 DNA: TGTGCCAGCAGCTTACTGTCCGGCAGGGTGGATGAAAAACTGTTTTTT; CDR3 protein: CASSLLSGRVDEKLFF
J gene: TRBJ2-7; D gene: TRBD2; V gene: TRBV3-1; clone size: few; CDR3 DNA: TGTGCCAGCAGCCAAGAGGCTAGCGGGAGGGCACGGGACGAGCAGTACTTC; CDR3 protein: CASSQEASGRARDEQYF
J gene: TRBJ2-7; D gene: .; V gene: TRBV20-1; clone size: few; CDR3 DNA: TGCAGTGCTAACAGGGCCTTCGAGCAGTACTTC; CDR3 protein: CSANRAFEQYF
J gene: TRBJ2-1; D gene: .; V gene: TRBV7-2; clone size: .; CDR3 DNA: TGTGCCAGCAGCTTAGAGGGCTTGGATGAGCAGTTCTTC; CDR3 protein: CASSLEGLDEQFF
J gene: TRBJ2-7; D gene: TRBD2; V gene: TRBV28; clone size: few; CDR3 DNA: TGTGCCAGCAGACCGGGGGGACTCTACGAGCAGTACTTC; CDR3 protein: CASRPGGLYEQYF
J gene: TRBJ1-1; D gene: .; V gene: TRBV10-1; clone size: .; CDR3 DNA: TGCGCCAGCAGTTTCGGACGGATGAACACTGAAGCTTTCTTT; CDR3 protein: CASSFGRMNTEAFF
J gene: TRBJ1-2; D gene: .; V gene: TRBV10-3; clone size: .; CDR3 DNA: TGTGCCATCAGGGAGACCGCCTACACCTTC; CDR3 protein: CAIRETAYTF
J gene: TRBJ2-3; D gene: .; V gene: TRBV6-1; clone size: few; CDR3 DNA: TGTGCCAGCAGTGAAGCGCCAGCGGGTGGCGGAGATACGCAGTATTTT; CDR3 protein: CASSEAPAGGGDTQYF
J gene: TRBJ2-1; D gene: .; V gene: TRBV6-4; clone size: .; CDR3 DNA: TGTGCCAGCAGTGACTCCCATAGCTCCTACAATGAGCAGTTCTTC; CDR3 protein: CASSDSHSSYNEQFF
J gene: TRBJ2-1; D gene: TRBD2; V gene: TRBV5-1; clone size: few; CDR3 DNA: TGCGCCAGCAGTACCACTAGCGGCTACCTCTACAATGAGCAGTTCTTC; CDR3 protein: CASSTTSGYLYNEQFF
J gene: TRBJ1-4; D gene: .; V gene: TRBV20-1; clone size: few; CDR3 DNA: TGCAGTGCTAGAGATTTTAGGCTGCCGAATGAAAAACTGTTTTTT; CDR3 protein: CSARDFRLPNEKLFF
J gene: TRBJ1-2; D gene: .; V gene: TRBV6-6; clone size: once; CDR3 DNA: TGTGCCAGCAGTTACTCGAGGGACACTCCTCTCACCTTC; CDR3 protein: CASSYSRDTPLTF
J gene: TRBJ1-2; D gene: .; V gene: TRBV27; clone size: .; CDR3 DNA: TGTGCCAGCCTGAACTATGGCTACACCTTC; CDR3 protein: CASLNYGYTF
J gene: TRBJ1-5; D gene: .; V gene: TRBV18; clone size: .; CDR3 DNA: TGTGCCAGCTCACCCGGGATTTATCAGCCCCAGCATTTT; CDR3 protein: CASSPGIYQPQHF
J gene: TRBJ2-7; D gene: .; V gene: TRBV28; clone size: few; CDR3 DNA: TGTGCCAGCAGTTACCCCCACCAGGACGTCGGGGTCCCCTACGAGCAGTACTTC; CDR3 protein: CASSYPHQDVGVPYEQYF
J gene: TRBJ1-1; D gene: .; V gene: TRBV18; clone size: few; CDR3 DNA: TGTGCCAGCTCCTCAGATAGGCAGACGAACACTGAAGCTTTCTTT; CDR3 protein: CASSSDRQTNTEAFF
J gene: TRBJ2-2; D gene: .; V gene: TRBV7-9; clone size: .; CDR3 DNA: TGTGCCAGCAGGTTGGGGAACACCGGGGAGCTGTTTTTT; CDR3 protein: CASRLGNTGELFF
J gene: TRBJ2-1; D gene: .; V gene: TRBV7-6; clone size: .; CDR3 DNA: TGTGCCAGAAGCCTCGACAGGTTTAGCTCCTACAATGAGCAGTTCTTC; CDR3 protein: CARSLDRFSSYNEQFF
J gene: TRBJ2-7; D gene: .; V gene: TRBV3-1; clone size: .; CDR3 DNA: TGTGCCAGCAGCCAAGATCGGCTGCTGGCTTACGAGCAGTACTTC; CDR3 protein: CASSQDRLLAYEQYF
J gene: TRBJ2-2; D gene: .; V gene: TRBV28; clone size: .; CDR3 DNA: TGTGCCAGCAGACGCTCGGGGGCTCCCGGGGAGCTGTTTTTT; CDR3 protein: CASRRSGAPGELFF
J gene: TRBJ2-7; D gene: TRBD2; V gene: TRBV12-3/TRBV12-4; clone size: few; CDR3 DNA: TGTGCCAGCAGTTCCGGGAGGGCTTGGGAGCAGTACTTC; CDR3 protein: CASSSGRAWEQYF
J gene: TRBJ2-1; D gene: TRBD2; V gene: TRBV20-1; clone size: .; CDR3 DNA: TGCAGTGCTAGAGATTTTGCGGGAGGGCCTGGTGATGAGCAGTTCTTC; CDR3 protein: CSARDFAGGPGDEQFF
J gene: TRBJ1-1; D gene: TRBD1; V gene: TRBV7-2; clone size: many; CDR3 DNA: TGTGCCAGCAGATCACAGGGGGCGATCACTGAAGCTTTCTTT; CDR3 protein: CASRSQGAITEAFF
J gene: TRBJ2-3; D gene: TRBD1; V gene: TRBV20-1; clone size: .; CDR3 DNA: TGCAGTGCTAGAGGGCTGACAGGGAGCACAGATACGCAGTATTTT; CDR3 protein: CSARGLTGSTDTQYF
J gene: TRBJ1-1; D gene: .; V gene: TRBV18; clone size: .; CDR3 DNA: TGTGCCAGCTCAGGACGGGAAAGAGGGATGAACACTGAAGCTTTCTTT; CDR3 protein: CASSGRERGMNTEAFF
J gene: TRBJ2-2; D gene: TRBD2; V gene: TRBV12-3/TRBV12-4; clone size: many; CDR3 DNA: TGTGCCAGCAGCAAAAGGAAACCGGGACTAGCGGGAGGTCGAGTCGGGGAGCTGTTTTTT; CDR3 protein: CASSKRKPGLAGGRVGELFF
J gene: TRBJ2-7; D gene: TRBD1; V gene: TRBV28; clone size: .; CDR3 DNA: TGTGCCAGCAGTCCCTCGGTAGGACAGGGGTCCTACGAGCAGTACTTC; CDR3 protein: CASSPSVGQGSYEQYF
J gene: TRBJ2-1; D gene: .; V gene: TRBV10-3; clone size: many; CDR3 DNA: TGTGCCATCAGTGTCGGGGGCAATGAGCAGTTCTTC; CDR3 protein: CAISVGGNEQFF